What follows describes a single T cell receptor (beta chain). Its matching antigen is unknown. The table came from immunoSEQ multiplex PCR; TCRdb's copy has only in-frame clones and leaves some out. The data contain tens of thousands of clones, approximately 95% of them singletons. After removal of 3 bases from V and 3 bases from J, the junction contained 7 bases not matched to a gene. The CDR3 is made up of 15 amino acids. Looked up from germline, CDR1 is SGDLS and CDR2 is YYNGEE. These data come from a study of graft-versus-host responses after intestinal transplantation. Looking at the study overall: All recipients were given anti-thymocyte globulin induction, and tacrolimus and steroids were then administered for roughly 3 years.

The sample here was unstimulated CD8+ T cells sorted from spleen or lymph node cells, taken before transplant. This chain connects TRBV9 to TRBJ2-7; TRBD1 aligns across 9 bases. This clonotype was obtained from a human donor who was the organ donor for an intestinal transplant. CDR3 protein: CASSAHGTGSYEQYF. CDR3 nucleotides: TGTGCCAGCAGCGCACACGGGACAGGGAGCTACGAGCAGTACTTC.